This T cell receptor beta chain was identified in a study of T cells expressing NK-cell markers. Overall study: Eight donors were sequenced, of whom seven were HCMV-seropositive, while the remaining one was HCMV-seronegative.

From its re-call of the 5' RACE reads, TCRdb lists each CDR3 protein once, without DNA. The sample is made up of some 110,000 distinct CDR3 sequences, and the top ten hold about a fifth of it. Study results and caveats: Also leading the CD3+CD56-NKG2C+ fraction in a handful of donors were these clonotypes. NKG2C+ dominant clonotypes from 5 to 7 donors made up roughly 1.0-7.0% of CD8+ T cells.

Remarks on this clonotype: Its cognate antigen is unknown.

CDR3 length: 15 amino acids. The germline CDR1 and CDR2 sequences are MNHEY and SVGEGT. Sequencing used blood T cells: a sorted CD56 or NKG2C T cell subset, CD4+ or CD8+ T cells, or bulk PBMC T cells (not recorded which). This TCR came from a woman aged 18 to 75 in good health. The genes are TRBV6-2 or TRBV6-3 and TRBJ2-1; TCRdb selects TRBD1, and the lack of DNA leaves this call unchecked. CDR3 sequence reads: CASSYDRTDPNEQFF.